These 14 T cell receptor beta chains were sequenced from one sample in a study of shared clonotypes between healthy human individuals. Naive CD8 populations comprised CD45RO-negative cells positively selected for CCR7, excluding terminally differentiated effector memory CD45RA+ cells. Profiling relied on immunoSEQ multiplex PCR, and the TCRdb table lists in-frame clones only, not all of them. The sample includes some 2.1 million clones, about 94% of them seen just once. The material sequenced was naive CD8+ T cells from PBMCs. The receptor source for this set is a man aged 18 to 29 in good health. Some clones in this sample may be carry-over from other donors' samples.

The chain uses TRBV5-6 and TRBJ1-1; D is ambiguous. The CDR3 runs 11 residues. Trimming removed 0 bases from V and 7 bases from J, with 4 bases in between. Germline assignment: CDR1 SGHDT and CDR2 YYEEEE. The CDR3 region has the DNA TGTGCCAGCAGCTTGGCTAATGAAGCTTTCTTT. This gives the protein CASSLANEAFF.

Remarks on this clone: The identical CDR3 is also encoded by other nucleotide sequences in the sample. The rearrangement joins TRBV5-1 to TRBJ2-7, with 7 positions matching TRBD1. The CDR3 has 13 amino acids. V shed 3 bases, J shed 2 bases, and the junction held 2 bases outside the gene matches. Germline V lookup: CDR1 SGHRS, CDR2 YFSETQ. The CDR3 reads CASSWTGTYEQYF. For the CDR3, the DNA is TGCGCCAGCAGCTGGACAGGTACCTACGAGCAGTACTTC.

The rearrangement links TRBV28 to TRBJ2-1; the D gene is possibly TRBD1 (6 bases). The CDR3 extends over 15 amino acids. Between the trimmed V and J ends, which lost 2 bases and 10 bases, there was a span of 18 bases. Germline V gene lookup returns CDR1 MDHEN and CDR2 SYDVKM. The CDR3 DNA reads TGTGCCAGCAGTTTAAGGTTGGGGCCCCAGGGGGAGCAGTTCTTC. The encoded protein is CASSLRLGPQGEQFF. Together with reference TRBV28 and TRBJ2-1, the CDR3 gives the full variable domain: DVKVTQSSRYLVKRTGEKVFLECVQDMDHENMFWYRQDPGLGLRLIYFSYDVKMKEKGDIPEGYSVSREKKERFSLILESASTNQTSMYLCASSLRLGPQGEQFFGPGTRLTVL.

The chain couples TRBV29-1 to TRBJ1-2, with 10 nucleotides matching TRBD1. In germline, CDR1 is SQVTM, CDR2 ANQGSEA. The CDR3 is 13 amino acids. V lost 7 bases, J lost 6 bases, and 8 bases stayed unmatched. Here the CDR3 reads CSADPGTGDGYTF. In nucleotides, the CDR3 is TGCAGCGCCGATCCCGGGACAGGGGATGGCTACACCTTC.

This chain joins TRBV27 and TRBJ2-2; D remains ambiguous. With 0 bases removed from V and 7 bases from J, the gap between germline ends came to 6 bases. The length of the CDR3 is 13 residues. Per germline, CDR1 MNHEY and CDR2 SMNVEV (reference sequence). The CDR3 region is CASSLSYSGELFF. CDR3 coding DNA: TGTGCCAGCAGTTTATCTTACAGCGGGGAGCTGTTTTTT.

The chain employs TRBV11-2 and TRBJ2-7, with D hard to call. CDR1 is SGHAT and CDR2 is FQNNGV in the germline V gene. The V end lost 1 base, the J end lost 6 bases, and 10 bases lay between the germline ends. The CDR3 sequence is 13 residues long. This chain's CDR3 is CASSLGGWAEQYF. The CDR3, as DNA: TGTGCCAGCAGCTTAGGGGGATGGGCCGAGCAGTACTTC.

This sequence joins TRBV11-2 and TRBJ2-7; tentative D call: TRBD1 (5 bases). Germline CDR1 reads SGHAT; CDR2 reads FQNNGV. V was trimmed by 6 bases and J by 1 base, leaving 10 bases between them. CDR3 length: 13 residues. This CDR3 is CASRPDSSYEQYF. For the CDR3, the DNA is TGTGCCAGCAGACCCGACAGTTCCTACGAGCAGTACTTC.

This chain links TRBV27 with TRBJ2-6; 7 positions match TRBD1. Trimming at V came to 7 bases and at J to 12 bases, leaving 12 bases not matched to a gene. Germline V gene lookup returns CDR1 MNHEY and CDR2 SMNVEV (reference sequence). The CDR3 runs to 14 residues. This CDR3 reads CASTRTGGAGVLTF. The CDR3, as DNA: TGTGCCAGCACCAGGACAGGTGGAGCTGGCGTCCTGACTTTC.

J is TRBJ2-7 and V is TRBV7-9, with 8 bases lining up with TRBD1. Germline CDR1 is SEHNR and CDR2 is FQNEAQ (reference sequence). J was trimmed by 0 bases and V by 2 bases; bases with no gene match: 6. This CDR3 spans 16 amino acids. The CDR3 here is CASSLSFGQGSYEQYF. CDR3 DNA: TGTGCCAGCAGCTTAAGCTTTGGACAGGGCTCCTACGAGCAGTACTTC.

The sample holds one count of this clone. The rearrangement links TRBV30 to TRBJ2-3; 7 bases map to TRBD2. The length of the CDR3 is 14 residues. The V and J ends lost 3 bases and 3 bases, in that order; junction bases with no gene match: 6. Germline V gene sequence: CDR1 GTSNPN, CDR2 SVGIG (reference sequence). CDR3 nucleotides: TGTGCCTGGAGCCCTTGGGAGGGTACAGATACGCAGTATTTT. Translated, it gives CAWSPWEGTDTQYF.

The CDR3 here is CASSQGSLTSEVGYEQYF. The CDR3 region has the DNA TGTGCCAGCAGCCAAGGAAGCCTGACTAGCGAGGTAGGTTACGAGCAGTACTTC. The rearrangement uses TRBV4-2 and TRBJ2-7; TRBD2 aligns across 8 bases. There are 18 residues in the CDR3. J was trimmed by 4 bases and V by 1 base; bases with no gene match: 15. Germline V gives CDR1 LGHNA, CDR2 YNFKEQ.

V and J are TRBV27 and TRBJ1-2; D gene uncertain. Germline CDR1 is MNHEY and CDR2 is SMNVEV (reference sequence). The CDR3 covers 15 residues. The V gene lost 0 bases and the J gene lost 3 bases, with 11 bases spanning the gap. Here the CDR3 reads CASSLSRVVHYGYTF. The CDR3 nucleotides are TGTGCCAGCAGTTTATCGCGGGTGGTCCACTATGGCTACACCTTC.

The chain carries TRBV5-6 and TRBJ1-1; D is ambiguous. The germline V gene has CDR1 SGHDT and CDR2 YYEEEE. This CDR3 region has 16 residues. Trimming took 1 base from V and 0 from J, leaving 13 bases between them. Written as DNA, the CDR3 is TGTGCCAGCAGCTTGAAACCACAGTCCATGAACACTGAAGCTTTCTTT. Translated: CASSLKPQSMNTEAFF.

This chain uses TRBV7-9 with TRBJ2-7, with D maybe TRBD1 (6 bases). Deletions cut 5 bases from V and 2 bases from J, with 13 bases between. The V gene's germline CDR1 is SEHNR and CDR2 FQNEAQ (reference sequence). The length of the CDR3 is 14 residues. CDR3 nucleotides: TGTGCCAGCAGCGACGGGACACCTACCTACGAGCAGTACTTC. Translating gives CASSDGTPTYEQYF.